The clone carrying this TCR beta chain came up a few times. Germline V gene data show CDR1 as GTSNPN and CDR2 as SVGIG (reference sequence). V gave up 4 bases and J gave up 7 bases, with 17 bases separating them. The CDR3 contains 14 residues. The record originates from a study of T cells in Graves' hyperthyroidism and ophthalmopathy. Amplified regions were TCR beta CDR3 sequences from RNA transcripts. The TCR CDR3 first-round RT-PCR relied on the HTBI primer set. TCRdb re-called the multiplex PCR reads through MiXCR, storing one row per CDR3 protein. This sample has some 350,000 distinct CDR3 sequences, with approximately 25% found just once. Aged 18 to 65, the patients had hyperthyroidism that was newly diagnosed and had lasted under 2 months.

The TCR sequence derives from a man between 50 and 59 years old with Graves' hyperthyroidism. The sequencing input was blood. The chain employs TRBV30 and TRBJ2-1; D is perhaps TRBD2 (6 bases). In DNA, the CDR3 is TGTGCCTGGATGGGGCGGGATATGGAAAATGAGCAGTTCTTC. As protein: CAWMGRDMENEQFF.